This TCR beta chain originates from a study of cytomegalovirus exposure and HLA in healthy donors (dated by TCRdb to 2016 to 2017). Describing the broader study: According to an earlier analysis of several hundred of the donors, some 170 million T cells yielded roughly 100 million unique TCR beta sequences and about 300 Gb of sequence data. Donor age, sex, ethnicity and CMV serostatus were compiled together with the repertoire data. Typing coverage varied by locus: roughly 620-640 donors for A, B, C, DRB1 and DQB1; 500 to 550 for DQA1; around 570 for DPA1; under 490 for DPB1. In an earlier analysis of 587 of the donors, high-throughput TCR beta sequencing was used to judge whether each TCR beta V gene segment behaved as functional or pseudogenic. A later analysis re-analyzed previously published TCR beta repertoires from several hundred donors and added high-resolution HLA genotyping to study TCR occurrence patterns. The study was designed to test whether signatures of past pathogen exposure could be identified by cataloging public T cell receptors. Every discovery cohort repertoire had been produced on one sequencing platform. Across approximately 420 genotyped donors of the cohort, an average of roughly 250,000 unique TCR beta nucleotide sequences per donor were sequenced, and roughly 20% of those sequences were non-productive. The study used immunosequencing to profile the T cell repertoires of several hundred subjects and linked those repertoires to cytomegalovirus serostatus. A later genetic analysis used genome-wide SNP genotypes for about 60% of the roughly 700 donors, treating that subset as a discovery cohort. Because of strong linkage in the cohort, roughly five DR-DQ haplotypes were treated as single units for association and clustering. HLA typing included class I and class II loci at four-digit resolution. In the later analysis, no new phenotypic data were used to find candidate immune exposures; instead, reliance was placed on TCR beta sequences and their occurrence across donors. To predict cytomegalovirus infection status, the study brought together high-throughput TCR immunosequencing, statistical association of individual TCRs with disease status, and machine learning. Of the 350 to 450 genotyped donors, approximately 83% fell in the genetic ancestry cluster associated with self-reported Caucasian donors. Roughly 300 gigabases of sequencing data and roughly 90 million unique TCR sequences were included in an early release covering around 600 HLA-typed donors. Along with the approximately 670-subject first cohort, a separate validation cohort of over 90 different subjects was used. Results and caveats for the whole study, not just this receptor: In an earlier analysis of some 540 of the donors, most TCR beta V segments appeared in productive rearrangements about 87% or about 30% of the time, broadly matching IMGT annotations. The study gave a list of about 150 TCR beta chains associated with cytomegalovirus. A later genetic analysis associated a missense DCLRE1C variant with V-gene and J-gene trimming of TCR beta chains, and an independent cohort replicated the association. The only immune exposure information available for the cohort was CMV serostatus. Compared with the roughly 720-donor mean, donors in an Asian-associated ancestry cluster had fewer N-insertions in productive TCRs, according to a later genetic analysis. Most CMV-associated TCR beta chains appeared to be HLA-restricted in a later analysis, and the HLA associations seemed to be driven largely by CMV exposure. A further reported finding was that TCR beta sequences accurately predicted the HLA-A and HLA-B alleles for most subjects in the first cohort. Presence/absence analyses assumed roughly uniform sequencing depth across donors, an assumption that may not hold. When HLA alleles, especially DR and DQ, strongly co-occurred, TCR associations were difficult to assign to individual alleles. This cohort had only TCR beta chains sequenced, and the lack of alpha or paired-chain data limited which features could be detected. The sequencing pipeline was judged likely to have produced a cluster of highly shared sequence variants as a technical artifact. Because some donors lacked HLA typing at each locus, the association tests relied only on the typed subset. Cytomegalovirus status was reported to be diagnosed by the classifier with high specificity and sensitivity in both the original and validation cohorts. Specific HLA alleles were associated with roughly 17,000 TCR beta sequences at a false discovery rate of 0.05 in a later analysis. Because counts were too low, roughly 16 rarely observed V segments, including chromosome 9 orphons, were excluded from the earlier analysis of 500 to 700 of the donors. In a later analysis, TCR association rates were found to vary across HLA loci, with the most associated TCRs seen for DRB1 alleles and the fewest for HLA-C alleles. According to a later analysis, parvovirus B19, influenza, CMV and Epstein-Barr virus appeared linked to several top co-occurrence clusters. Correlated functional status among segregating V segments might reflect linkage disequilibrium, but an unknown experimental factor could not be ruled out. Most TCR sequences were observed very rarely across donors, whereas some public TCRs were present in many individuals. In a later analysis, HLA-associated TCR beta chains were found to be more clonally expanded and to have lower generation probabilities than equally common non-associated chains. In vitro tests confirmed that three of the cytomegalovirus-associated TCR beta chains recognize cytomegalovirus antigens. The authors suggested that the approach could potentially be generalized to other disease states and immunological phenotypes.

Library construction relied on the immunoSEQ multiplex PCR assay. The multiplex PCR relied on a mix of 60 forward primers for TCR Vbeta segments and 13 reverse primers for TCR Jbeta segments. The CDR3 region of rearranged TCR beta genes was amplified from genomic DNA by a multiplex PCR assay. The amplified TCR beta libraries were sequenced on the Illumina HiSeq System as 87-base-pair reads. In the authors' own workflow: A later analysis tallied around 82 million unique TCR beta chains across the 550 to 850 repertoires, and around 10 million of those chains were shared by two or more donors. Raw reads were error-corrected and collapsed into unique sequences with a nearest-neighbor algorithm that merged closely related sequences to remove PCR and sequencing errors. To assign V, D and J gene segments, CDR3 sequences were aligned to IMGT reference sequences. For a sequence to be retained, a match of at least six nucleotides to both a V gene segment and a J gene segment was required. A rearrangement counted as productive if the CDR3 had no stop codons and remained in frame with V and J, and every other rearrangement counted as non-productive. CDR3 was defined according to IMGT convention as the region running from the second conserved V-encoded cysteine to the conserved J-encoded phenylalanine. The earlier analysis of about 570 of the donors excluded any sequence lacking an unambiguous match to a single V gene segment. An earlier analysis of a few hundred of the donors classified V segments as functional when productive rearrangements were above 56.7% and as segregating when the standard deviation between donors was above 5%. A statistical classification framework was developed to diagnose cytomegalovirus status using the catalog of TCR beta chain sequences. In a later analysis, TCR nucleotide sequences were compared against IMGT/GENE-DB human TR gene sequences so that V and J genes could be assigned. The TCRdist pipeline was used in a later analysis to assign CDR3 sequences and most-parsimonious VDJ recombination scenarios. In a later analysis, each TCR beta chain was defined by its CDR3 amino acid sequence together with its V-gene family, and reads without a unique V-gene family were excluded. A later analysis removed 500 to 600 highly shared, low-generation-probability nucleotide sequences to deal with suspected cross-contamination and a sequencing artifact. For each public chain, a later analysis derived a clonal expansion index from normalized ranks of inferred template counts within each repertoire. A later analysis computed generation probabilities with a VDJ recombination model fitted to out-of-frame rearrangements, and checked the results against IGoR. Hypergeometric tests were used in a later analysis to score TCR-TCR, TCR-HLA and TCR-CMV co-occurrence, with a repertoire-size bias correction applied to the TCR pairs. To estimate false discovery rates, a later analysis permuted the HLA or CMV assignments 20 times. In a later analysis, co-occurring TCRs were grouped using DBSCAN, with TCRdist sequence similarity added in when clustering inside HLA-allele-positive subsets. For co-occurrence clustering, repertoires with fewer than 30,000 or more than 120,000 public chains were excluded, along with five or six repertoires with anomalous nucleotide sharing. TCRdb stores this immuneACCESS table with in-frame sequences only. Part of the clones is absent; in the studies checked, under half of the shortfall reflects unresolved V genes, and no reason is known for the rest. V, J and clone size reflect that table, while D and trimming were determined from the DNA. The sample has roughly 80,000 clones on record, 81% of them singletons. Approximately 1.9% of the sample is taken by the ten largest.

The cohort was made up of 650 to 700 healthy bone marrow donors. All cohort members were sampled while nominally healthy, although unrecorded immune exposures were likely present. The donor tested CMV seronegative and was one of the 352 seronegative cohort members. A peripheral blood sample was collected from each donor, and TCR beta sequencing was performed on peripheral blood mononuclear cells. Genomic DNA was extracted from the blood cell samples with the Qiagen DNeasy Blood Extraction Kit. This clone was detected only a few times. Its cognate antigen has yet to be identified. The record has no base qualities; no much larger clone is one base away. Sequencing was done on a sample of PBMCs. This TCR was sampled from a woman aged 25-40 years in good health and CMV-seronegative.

The CDR3 protein sequence reads: CASSGQGMNTEAFF. The DNA sequence follows: TGTGCCAGTAGTGGACAGGGGATGAACACTGAAGCTTTCTTT. This chain joins TRBV19 to TRBJ1-1, and 9 junctional nucleotides match TRBD1. V is pruned by 5 bases and J by 0 bases, leaving 1 base of the junction without a gene match. For CDR1 and CDR2, the germline V gene (reference sequence) lists LNHDA and SQIVND. The CDR3, from cysteine to phenylalanine, totals 14 residues. Only the CDR3 DNA stays, 42 bases, in frame from base 1.